Shown below are 5 T cell receptor beta chains from a single sample sequenced in a study of T cell repertoires in cytomegalovirus infection. TCRdb itself ran the reads through MiXCR, one entry per CDR3 protein. The sample holds about 190,000 distinct CDR3 sequences, roughly 9% seen once. Sequencing was performed on PBMCs. All receptors come from a human donor in good health (CMV status not recorded). Some clones in this sample may be carry-over from other donors' samples.

This clonotype was recorded many times. The rearrangement joins TRBV7-2 to TRBJ2-6; a possible D gene is TRBD1 (5 bases). CDR1 SGHTA and CDR2 FQGNSA come from the germline V gene. V lost 5 bases, J lost 4 bases, and 12 bases lay in between. This CDR3 region has 15 residues. The CDR3 nucleotides are TGTGCCAGCAGCCCCATGGGGCGCGGGGCCAACGTCCTGACTTTC. It encodes CASSPMGRGANVLTF.

This chain uses TRBV12-3 or TRBV12-4 with TRBJ1-5; D gene uncertain. This CDR3 comprises 13 residues. Between the trimmed V and J ends, which lost 4 bases and 5 bases, there was a span of 9 bases. CDR3 DNA: TGTGCCAGCAGTTCGGTGGGTGATCAGCCCCAGCATTTT. Protein sequence: CASSSVGDQPQHF.

This clonotype has at least ten counts. This sequence joins TRBV7-2 and TRBJ1-5; unclear D gene. This CDR3 region has 15 residues. Germline-derived CDR1 and CDR2 are SGHTA and FQGNSA. V shed 0 bases and J shed 2 bases, with 8 bases lying between them. The CDR3 loop reads CASSLAMRGNQPQHF. The CDR3 DNA follows: TGTGCCAGCAGCTTAGCGATGCGGGGCAATCAGCCCCAGCATTTT.

This clonotype was observed many times. The chain has TRBV7-8 and TRBJ2-7; 8 positions match TRBD1. The germline V gene has CDR1 SGHVS and CDR2 FQNEAQ. Unmatched junction bases numbered 11, after V lost 5 bases and J lost 2 bases. The CDR3 is 16 residues long. The CDR3, as DNA: TGTGCCAGCAGCGTCACAGGGGGGACATTTCCCTACGAGCAGTACTTC. It is translated as CASSVTGGTFPYEQYF.

This clonotype appeared many times. This chain links TRBV12-3 or TRBV12-4 with TRBJ1-4; 8 bases match TRBD1. Trimming removed 5 bases from V and 4 bases from J; junction bases left unmatched: 3. This CDR3 comprises 14 residues. The CDR3 spells CASSRQGYNEKLFF. CDR3 DNA: TGTGCCAGCAGTCGACAGGGGTATAATGAAAAACTGTTTTTT.